The entry below describes one T cell receptor beta chain. As yet, its antigen is unknown. V was trimmed by 1 base and J by 7 bases, leaving 12 bases between them. The CDR3 totals 14 residues. The germline V gene encodes CDR1 SGHTS and CDR2 YDEGEE. This sample is part of a study of cytomegalovirus exposure and HLA in healthy donors. Overall study context: Previous work identified roughly 110 million unique TCR beta sequences from around 200 million T cells. Broader study findings: Later, an analysis showed that TCR beta chains associated with HLA were more clonally expanded than others that were equally common. HLA alleles showed associations with 16,951 TCR beta sequences in a later analysis, at a 0.05 false discovery rate.

At the time of sampling, donors were nominally healthy, though unrecorded immune exposures were likely. 60 Vbeta and 13 Jbeta primers were used in PCR. Measured with immunoSEQ multiplex PCR; TCRdb has only the in-frame clones, and not every one. The sample carries 140,000 to 150,000 clones, about 77% recorded once. The sequencing sample was made of PBMCs. This TCR was sampled from a male donor in good health and CMV-seronegative. The V call is TRBV5-8, the J call TRBJ2-1, with D tentatively TRBD2 (5 bases). The chain's CDR3 is CASSLTRVRNEQFF. Written as DNA, the CDR3 is TGTGCCAGCAGCTTGACGCGGGTTCGTAATGAGCAGTTCTTC.